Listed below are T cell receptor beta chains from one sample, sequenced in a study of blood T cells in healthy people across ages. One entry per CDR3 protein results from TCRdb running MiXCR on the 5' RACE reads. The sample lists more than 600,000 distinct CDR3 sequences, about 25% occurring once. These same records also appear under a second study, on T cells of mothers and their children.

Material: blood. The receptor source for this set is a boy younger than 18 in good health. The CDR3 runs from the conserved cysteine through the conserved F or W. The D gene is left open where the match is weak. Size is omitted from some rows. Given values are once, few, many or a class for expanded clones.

DNA: TGCGCCAGCAGCCAAGATTTCGGGACTAGCGGGAACAATGAGCAGTTCTTC
CDR3: CASSQDFGTSGNNEQFF
V: TRBV4-1
size: -
J: TRBJ2-1
D: TRBD2

DNA: TGTGCTAGTGGTCAAAGGACAGGGAAGCAGCCCCAGCATTTT
CDR3: CASGQRTGKQPQHF
V: TRBV12-5
size: -
J: TRBJ1-5
D: TRBD1

DNA: TGTGCCAGCATCACTATTTGGGGCCTAGCGGGGAATAATGAGCAGTTCTTC
CDR3: CASITIWGLAGNNEQFF
V: TRBV5-5
size: -
J: TRBJ2-1
D: TRBD2

DNA: TGCGCCAGCAGCCCAGGGGACAGGTTTGAAAAACTGTTTTTT
CDR3: CASSPGDRFEKLFF
V: TRBV4-1
size: -
J: TRBJ1-4
D: TRBD1

DNA: TGTGCCAGCAGTTTAGCTTCGGGGCAGGGGGCAACAGATACGCAGTATTTT
CDR3: CASSLASGQGATDTQYF
V: TRBV27
size: -
J: TRBJ2-3
D: TRBD1

DNA: TGTGCCAGCAGTGTGGCTAGCGCTCTTCCAGTTGAGCAGTTCTTC
CDR3: CASSVASALPVEQFF
V: TRBV6-4
size: few
J: TRBJ2-1
D: -

DNA: TGTGCCAGCAGCTTAACTAGGAGTGGCTACGAGCAGTACTTC
CDR3: CASSLTRSGYEQYF
V: TRBV7-2
size: few
J: TRBJ2-7
D: -

DNA: TGTGCCAGCAGCCAAGAGGTGGGTCGGGCGGATAGCAATCAGCCCCAGCATTTT
CDR3: CASSQEVGRADSNQPQHF
V: TRBV4-2
size: few
J: TRBJ1-5
D: -

DNA: TGTGCCAGCAGTCCTTTTACTTCTGGGTGGGGGACCCAGTACTTC
CDR3: CASSPFTSGWGTQYF
V: TRBV6-5
size: -
J: TRBJ2-5
D: -

DNA: TGTGCCAGCAGTTATGTTAGCGGGAGCTATGAGCAGTTCTTC
CDR3: CASSYVSGSYEQFF
V: TRBV6-5
size: -
J: TRBJ2-1
D: TRBD2

DNA: TGTGCCAGCAGACTCTCTGGGGGCCGTAACACCGGGGAGCTGTTTTTT
CDR3: CASRLSGGRNTGELFF
V: TRBV6-2/TRBV6-3
size: few
J: TRBJ2-2
D: -

DNA: TGTGCCAGCAGTTCAGGGGAGGGTAAAAGCTACGAGCAGTACTTC
CDR3: CASSSGEGKSYEQYF
V: TRBV28
size: -
J: TRBJ2-7
D: -

DNA: TGCGCCAGCAGCCCCCAGGGTAGCACTGAAGCTTTCTTT
CDR3: CASSPQGSTEAFF
V: TRBV19
size: few
J: TRBJ1-1
D: -

DNA: TGTGCCAGCAGTTACTTTTCCCCAGGGCCGGGATACGAGCAGTACTTC
CDR3: CASSYFSPGPGYEQYF
V: TRBV6-5
size: -
J: TRBJ2-7
D: -

DNA: TGCGCCAGCAGCTCGACTAGAGGGGGAATAGAGGAGCAGTTCTTC
CDR3: CASSSTRGGIEEQFF
V: TRBV5-1
size: -
J: TRBJ2-1
D: -

DNA: TGCGCCAGCAGCCCTGGGGATAGCGGGGGCAATGAGCAGTTCTTC
CDR3: CASSPGDSGGNEQFF
V: TRBV5-1
size: -
J: TRBJ2-1
D: TRBD2

DNA: TGCAGCGTCGCGGCTAGCGGGCACCTCAATGAGCAGTTCTTC
CDR3: CSVAASGHLNEQFF
V: TRBV29-1
size: -
J: TRBJ2-1
D: TRBD2

DNA: TGTAGTGCCCCCAGCGGGGGAAAACAAGAGACCCAGTACTTC
CDR3: CSAPSGGKQETQYF
V: TRBV20-1
size: -
J: TRBJ2-5
D: TRBD2

DNA: TGCAGTGCTAGAGATCTGGGGGACATTCAGTACTTC
CDR3: CSARDLGDIQYF
V: TRBV20-1
size: few
J: TRBJ2-4
D: -

DNA: TGTGCCAGCAGACCCCCACTATGGAACGAGCAGTTCTTC
CDR3: CASRPPLWNEQFF
V: TRBV7-9
size: few
J: TRBJ2-1
D: -

DNA: TGTGCCAGCAGCTTGGAGCGGGGGGGGGACACAGATACGCAGTATTTT
CDR3: CASSLERGGDTDTQYF
V: TRBV5-6
size: few
J: TRBJ2-3
D: TRBD2

DNA: TGTGCCAGCACACCGGGCCGAGTAGGCAATCAGCCCCAGCATTTT
CDR3: CASTPGRVGNQPQHF
V: TRBV12-3/TRBV12-4
size: -
J: TRBJ1-5
D: -

DNA: TGCAGCGTTGAGTTGGCACAAGGACAAGAGACCCAGTACTTC
CDR3: CSVELAQGQETQYF
V: TRBV29-1
size: -
J: TRBJ2-5
D: -

DNA: TGTGCCAGCAGCAACGGAGATACGCAGTATTTT
CDR3: CASSNGDTQYF
V: TRBV6-5
size: -
J: TRBJ2-3
D: -

DNA: TGTGCCAGCAACCCCGGGACTAGCGGGGGGGATTCCTACAATGAGCAGTTCTTC
CDR3: CASNPGTSGGDSYNEQFF
V: TRBV6-1
size: few
J: TRBJ2-1
D: TRBD2

DNA: TGCAGCGTTGAAGATGGGGGAGATACGCAGTATTTT
CDR3: CSVEDGGDTQYF
V: TRBV29-1
size: -
J: TRBJ2-3
D: -

DNA: TGTGCCAGCAGCTGGACTAGCGGGGGGGCACAAGAGACCCAGTACTTC
CDR3: CASSWTSGGAQETQYF
V: TRBV7-2
size: few
J: TRBJ2-5
D: TRBD2

DNA: TGCAGTGCTAGAGAGCGGGACAGGGGACGCTCGGAGTACTTC
CDR3: CSARERDRGRSEYF
V: TRBV20-1
size: -
J: TRBJ2-5
D: TRBD1

DNA: TGTGCCAGCAGCTTAGCCCTAGGGAATTCCAAAAACATTCAGTACTTC
CDR3: CASSLALGNSKNIQYF
V: TRBV11-3
size: few
J: TRBJ2-4
D: -

DNA: TGTGCCAGCAGCCCTAGCGGAGTACTAGCGGACGCCTACAATGAGCAGTTCTTC
CDR3: CASSPSGVLADAYNEQFF
V: TRBV9
size: -
J: TRBJ2-1
D: TRBD2

DNA: TGTGCCAGCAGTCTCACCGGGGGGGCCAAGCATGAGCAGTTCTTC
CDR3: CASSLTGGAKHEQFF
V: TRBV25-1
size: few
J: TRBJ2-1
D: TRBD2

DNA: TGTGCCAGCAGCCAAGGGACAGGTCTTGGCTACACCTTC
CDR3: CASSQGTGLGYTF
V: TRBV3-1
size: few
J: TRBJ1-2
D: TRBD1